This T cell receptor (beta chain) was observed in a study of T cell responses to AZD1222 COVID-19 vaccine. The study's findings and limits: Repertoire sampling was restricted to post-peak T cell response timepoints. Donors skewed white British and female; clonal diversity was possibly underestimated. Baseline testing showed seropositivity in only a handful of AZD1222 recipients.

Libraries were prepared by immunoSEQ multiplex PCR; TCRdb keeps only in-frame clonotypes and omits some of them. Altogether 100,000 to 150,000 clones are present, about 86% being singletons, with the ten largest covering less than 15%. A remark on this clone: What it binds is unknown.

V gave up 5 bases and J gave up 2 bases, with 9 bases separating them. Germline CDR1 SEHNR, CDR2 FQNEAQ (reference sequence). This CDR3 region has 13 residues. This chain links TRBV7-9 with TRBJ1-2, with TRBD1 as a possible D gene (5 bases). This TCR was sampled from an adult in good health. The material sequenced was peripheral blood, taken on day 0 of AZD1222 vaccination. This CDR3 reads CASSQDTNYGYTF. The CDR3 bases are TGTGCCAGCAGCCAGGACACCAACTATGGCTACACCTTC.